This TCR beta chain was profiled in a study of blood T cell repertoires in COVID-19. Method: immunoSEQ multiplex PCR; TCRdb's copy keeps in-frame clones and lacks some. The table includes around 250,000 clones, about 80% detected once. This clone has just a few counts. Germline-derived CDR1 and CDR2 are LGHNA and YSLEER. The CDR3 runs to 15 residues. Trimming pared 4 bases from V and 7 bases from J, leaving 17 bases between. Material for sequencing was PBMCs or T cells enriched from blood (not recorded which). The rearrangement links TRBV4-3 to TRBJ1-3; D may be TRBD1 (6 bases). This sequence was found in a man in his forties who had recovered from COVID-19. CDR3 DNA sequence: TGCGCCAGCAGCCCAGGGGCTCTGGGGAGCAACACCATATATTTT. This encodes CASSPGALGSNTIYF.